This T cell receptor beta chain was captured in a study of cytomegalovirus exposure and HLA in healthy donors. Germline values: CDR1 SNHLY, CDR2 FYNNEI. The V segment lost 6 bases and the J segment 9 bases; nucleotides outside the gene matches: 8. The CDR3 loop spans 13 amino acids. Use of 60 Vbeta and 13 Jbeta primers characterized the PCR. The table came from immunoSEQ multiplex PCR; TCRdb's copy has only in-frame clones and leaves some out. The data contain approximately 200,000 clones, around 80% of them singletons. The sample was PBMCs. The sequence was collected from a girl aged 2-10 years in good health and CMV-seronegative. The J gene is TRBJ2-5, the V gene TRBV2, with TRBD2 identical over 9 bases. The CDR3 loop is CASSRGGGLAQYF. CDR3 coding DNA: TGTGCCAGCAGCCGCGGGGGGGGCTTGGCCCAGTACTTC.